This TCR beta chain was recorded in a study of OX40 agonist ivuxolimab in advanced cancers. Study-level information: Patients in the trial were receiving intravenous ivuxolimab every 2 weeks, at doses of 0.01 to 10 mg/kg. Three patients, one with hepatocellular carcinoma and two with cutaneous melanoma, responded partially.

Method: immunoSEQ multiplex PCR; TCRdb's copy keeps in-frame clones and lacks some. The sample shows tens of thousands of clones, 91% of them seen only once. Germline loops: CDR1 SQVTM, CDR2 ANQGSEA. Germline trimming cut 6 bases from V and 12 bases from J; bases unmatched to any gene: 9. This CDR3 has 12 amino acids. The receptor's source is an adult with an advanced solid tumor such as melanoma, head and neck, liver or kidney cancer. The chain employs TRBV29-1 and TRBJ2-1; 9 bases are shared with TRBD1. Material: CD4+ or CD8+ T cells sorted from blood, obtained in a trial of the OX40 agonist ivuxolimab. CDR3 protein: CSVSGTGQGQFF. The CDR3 DNA follows: TGCAGCGTCTCGGGGACAGGGCAGGGGCAGTTCTTC.